One and the same sample provided the 2 T cell receptor beta chains below, sequenced in a study of identical twins. TCRdb processed the 5' RACE reads anew with MiXCR; each CDR3 protein has one entry. The sample includes 1.5 million to 2 million distinct CDR3 sequences, 25% to 35% of them seen just once. What was sequenced was cord blood. Receptors originate from a newborn girl in good health.

There are a few counts of this clonotype. V and J are TRBV5-1 and TRBJ2-1; possibly TRBD2 for D (6 bases). The CDR3 length is 14 residues. From germline, CDR1 is SGHRS and CDR2 YFSETQ. The V end was cut by 3 bases, the J end by 6 bases, with 13 bases between. For the CDR3, the DNA is TGCGCCAGCAGCTGGGGAGCGGGTCGCAATGAGCAGTTCTTC. Translating it yields CASSWGAGRNEQFF.

The table lists this clonotype with many counts. The V and J genes are TRBV20-1 and TRBJ2-4; D may be TRBD1 or TRBD2 (5 bases each). Trimming pared 0 bases from V and 0 bases from J, leaving 6 bases between. Germline V gives CDR1 DFQATT, CDR2 SNEGSKA (reference sequence). The CDR3 is 14 amino acids. CDR3 in amino acids: CSARDGTAKNIQYF. Written as DNA, the CDR3 is TGCAGTGCTAGAGATGGGACAGCCAAAAACATTCAGTACTTC.